This is a list of T cell receptor beta chains from one sample in a study of CD8+CD57+ T cells in acquired aplastic anemia. Via MiXCR, TCRdb re-called the reads, giving one row per CDR3 protein. The sample has a few hundred thousand distinct CDR3 sequences, around 60% seen once. The specimen sequenced was sorted CD4+, CD8+, or CD8+CD57+ T cells (not recorded which) from PBMCs. The receptors shown here come from a human donor in good health. Each CDR3 is given with its conserved first and last residue. The D gene is left open where the match is weak. Some rows mark clone size as missing; the rest say once, few, many or name a class of expanded clone.

d_call	clone_size	v_call	j_call	cdr3_aa	cdr3_nt
.	.	TRBV7-9	TRBJ2-7	CASSSSDSSYEQYF	TGTGCCAGCAGCTCCTCCGACAGCTCCTACGAGCAGTACTTC
.	.	TRBV19	TRBJ1-5	CASGEKNQPQHF	TGTGCCAGTGGAGAAAAGAATCAGCCCCAGCATTTT
TRBD1	many	TRBV7-3	TRBJ2-7	CASSSGQVSYEQYF	TGTGCCAGCAGCTCAGGACAGGTCTCCTACGAGCAGTACTTC
.	many	TRBV7-8	TRBJ2-7	CASSLGRGSHEQYF	TGTGCCAGCAGCTTAGGCAGGGGTTCCCACGAGCAGTACTTC
.	.	TRBV5-1	TRBJ1-6	CASSLVQDSPLHF	TGCGCCAGCAGCTTGGTGCAGGATTCACCCCTCCACTTT
.	.	TRBV2	TRBJ1-5	CASSANGENQPQHF	TGTGCCAGCAGCGCCAATGGTGAGAATCAGCCCCAGCATTTT
TRBD1	many	TRBV9	TRBJ1-3	CASSVEQGVGNTIYF	TGTGCCAGCAGCGTAGAACAGGGGGTAGGAAACACCATATATTTT
TRBD1	.	TRBV19	TRBJ2-2	CASSMTGIAGELFF	TGTGCCAGTAGTATGACAGGGATTGCCGGGGAGCTGTTTTTT
TRBD2	.	TRBV7-3	TRBJ2-7	CASSFLAGQYEQYF	TGTGCCAGCAGCTTCCTAGCGGGACAGTACGAGCAGTACTTC
TRBD1	.	TRBV19	TRBJ2-7	CASTGAGGGSYEQYF	TGTGCCAGTACCGGGGCAGGGGGTGGATCCTACGAGCAGTACTTC
TRBD1	few	TRBV2	TRBJ1-5	CASRRETGGNQPQHF	TGTGCCAGCAGGAGGGAGACAGGGGGCAATCAGCCCCAGCATTTT
.	.	TRBV10-3	TRBJ2-5	CASSLWTRQETQYF	TGTGCCAGCAGTTTGTGGACACGCCAAGAGACCCAGTACTTC
.	few	TRBV20-1	TRBJ1-4	CSASTGPSNEKLFF	TGCAGTGCTAGTACCGGACCGAGTAATGAAAAACTGTTTTTT
.	many	TRBV7-6	TRBJ2-1	CASSLVLGQSLNEQFF	TGTGCCAGCAGCTTAGTATTAGGACAGTCTCTCAATGAGCAGTTCTTC
.	many	TRBV9	TRBJ2-7	CASSPSTSYEQYF	TGTGCCAGCAGCCCATCGACCTCTTACGAGCAGTACTTC
TRBD2	.	TRBV5-1	TRBJ2-1	CASSPTSANEQFF	TGCGCCAGCAGCCCCACTAGCGCTAATGAGCAGTTCTTC
TRBD1	.	TRBV2	TRBJ2-2	CANSPGQGFTGELFF	TGTGCCAACTCACCGGGACAGGGTTTCACCGGGGAGCTGTTTTTT
.	.	TRBV6-1	TRBJ1-5	CASGPRASQPQHF	TGTGCCAGCGGACCCCGGGCCTCCCAGCCCCAGCATTTT
.	few	TRBV19	TRBJ2-5	CASSPSGVRQETQYF	TGTGCCAGTAGTCCAAGCGGAGTACGACAAGAGACCCAGTACTTC
.	.	TRBV20-1	TRBJ2-5	CSAGPDYGETQYF	TGCAGTGCCGGACCCGACTATGGGGAGACCCAGTACTTC
.	.	TRBV24-1	TRBJ1-5	CATSDSTGGNQPQHF	TGTGCCACCAGTGATTCAACAGGTGGCAATCAGCCCCAGCATTTT
.	once	TRBV29-1	TRBJ1-3	CSVVRGTTEGGGNTIYF	TGCAGCGTTGTGCGAGGTACCACCGAAGGCGGAGGAAACACCATATATTTT
.	.	TRBV7-9	TRBJ2-2	CASRGRLVTGELFF	TGTGCCAGCAGAGGACGCCTAGTCACCGGGGAGCTGTTTTTT
.	.	TRBV5-4	TRBJ2-5	CASSPLPGAVGETQYF	TGTGCCAGCAGCCCCCTTCCAGGGGCGGTGGGAGAGACCCAGTACTTC
.	many	TRBV2	TRBJ2-7	CASYPGGSYEQYF	TGTGCCAGCTACCCAGGAGGGAGCTACGAGCAGTACTTC
.	.	TRBV7-9	TRBJ1-1	CASSRYGGNTEAFF	TGTGCCAGCAGCCGTTACGGGGGGAACACTGAAGCTTTCTTT
.	.	TRBV9	TRBJ1-1	CASSFGQGTEAFF	TGTGCCAGCTCGTTCGGGCAGGGCACTGAAGCTTTCTTT
TRBD2	.	TRBV10-1	TRBJ2-1	CASSERLAGGHNEQFF	TGCGCCAGCAGTGAGAGGCTAGCGGGAGGGCACAATGAGCAGTTCTTC
TRBD1	few	TRBV15	TRBJ1-1	CATSRDRVSLAEAFF	TGTGCCACCAGCAGGGACAGGGTTTCATTGGCTGAAGCTTTCTTT
.	many	TRBV19	TRBJ1-2	CASSMTERYGYTF	TGTGCCAGTAGTATGACAGAGAGGTATGGCTACACCTTC
TRBD1	.	TRBV9	TRBJ2-3	CASSVPRHGTGGADTQYF	TGTGCCAGCAGCGTACCCCGCCACGGGACAGGGGGCGCAGATACGCAGTATTTT
.	many	TRBV11-3	TRBJ2-7	CASSSTLDGENEQYF	TGTGCCAGCAGCTCGACATTGGACGGGGAAAACGAGCAGTACTTC
TRBD1	once	TRBV29-1	TRBJ2-5	CSVEGGTVQETQYF	TGCAGCGTTGAAGGGGGGACAGTCCAAGAGACCCAGTACTTC
.	few	TRBV7-3	TRBJ2-7	CASSRGRGYEQYF	TGTGCCAGCAGCAGGGGTAGGGGCTACGAGCAGTACTTC
TRBD1	.	TRBV5-1	TRBJ2-2	CASSFGQGLSNTGELFF	TGCGCCAGCAGCTTCGGACAGGGGCTCTCGAACACCGGGGAGCTGTTTTTT
.	.	TRBV24-1	TRBJ1-1	CATSVGAEAFF	TGTGCCACCAGTGTTGGAGCTGAAGCTTTCTTT
.	.	TRBV20-1	TRBJ2-7	CSARERLANAYEQYF	TGCAGTGCTAGAGAGAGACTGGCGAACGCCTACGAGCAGTACTTC
.	many	TRBV14	TRBJ2-7	CASSQDSVLTYEQYF	TGTGCCAGCAGCCAAGATAGTGTCCTTACCTACGAGCAGTACTTC
TRBD1	.	TRBV2	TRBJ2-3	CASSEQGAGTDTQYF	TGTGCCAGTTCTGAACAGGGGGCAGGCACAGATACGCAGTATTTT
.	many	TRBV7-9	TRBJ2-3	CASSSISGDTDTQYF	TGTGCCAGCAGCTCAATCTCGGGGGACACAGATACGCAGTATTTT